This TCR beta chain was recovered during a study of OX40 agonist ivuxolimab in advanced cancers. Overall study context: The dose-escalation cohort had hepatocellular carcinoma, melanoma, renal cell or head and neck cancer. General study points: The work left the antigen specificity of expanded peripheral T cells undetermined. Some of the nonresponding patients also showed low levels of normalized T-cell clonal expansion.

Germline V gene sequence: CDR1 SGHTA, CDR2 FQGNSA. The CDR3 has 13 amino acids. Unmatched junction bases numbered 6, after V lost 1 base and J lost 10 bases. With respect to this clone: Antigen: not known.

Clones were read by immunoSEQ multiplex PCR, and TCRdb kept only the in-frame ones, dropping some. This sample has some 57,000 clones; about 89% occur once, and the top ten carry about 1.1%. The rearrangement uses TRBV7-2 and TRBJ2-5; TRBD2 agrees at 7 bases. This TCR was sampled from an adult with an advanced solid tumor such as melanoma, head and neck, liver or kidney cancer. Sequenced here: CD4+ or CD8+ T cells sorted from blood, sampled in a trial of the OX40 agonist ivuxolimab. Here the CDR3 DNA reads TGTGCCAGCAGCTTAGTCCTCGGGGAGGGCCAGTACTTC. This gives the protein CASSLVLGEGQYF.